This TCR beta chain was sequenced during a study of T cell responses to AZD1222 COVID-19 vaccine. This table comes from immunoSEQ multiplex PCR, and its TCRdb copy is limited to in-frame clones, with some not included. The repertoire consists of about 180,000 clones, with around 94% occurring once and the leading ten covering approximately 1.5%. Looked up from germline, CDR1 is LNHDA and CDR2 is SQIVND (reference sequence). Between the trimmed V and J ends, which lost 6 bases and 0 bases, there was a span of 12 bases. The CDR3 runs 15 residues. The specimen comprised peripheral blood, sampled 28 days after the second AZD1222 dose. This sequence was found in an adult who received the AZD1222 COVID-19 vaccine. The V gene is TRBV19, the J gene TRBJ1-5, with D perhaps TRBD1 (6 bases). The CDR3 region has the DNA TGTGCCAGTAGCGATACAGGGACTAGCAATCAGCCCCAGCATTTT. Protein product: CASSDTGTSNQPQHF.